What follows are 22 T cell receptor beta chains derived from one specimen sequenced in a study of esophageal squamous cell carcinoma under preoperative chemotherapy. TCRdb re-derived calls from the PCR reads in MiXCR, one entry per CDR3 protein. The repertoire holds around 12,000 distinct CDR3 sequences, with roughly half as singletons. The time point: before preoperative PTX-NDP chemotherapy. Sampling took place from a patient given preoperative chemotherapy. The receptors stem from a human donor with esophageal squamous cell carcinoma. The donor label of this sample is uncertain.

This clonotype was seen only a few times. Here the CDR3 reads CASSLYSGLSEAFF. The CDR3 bases are TGTGCCAGCAGTTTATACTCAGGGCTGTCGGAAGCTTTCTTT. The V gene is TRBV27, the J gene TRBJ1-1; tentatively, D is TRBD1 (5 bases). Germline assignment: CDR1 MNHEY and CDR2 SMNVEV (reference sequence). The CDR3 runs to 14 residues. V dropped 1 base and J dropped 8 bases, with 14 bases sitting between them.

The chain has TRBV6-5 and TRBJ2-1, with TRBD2 identical over 12 bases. Trimming cost V 0 bases and J 5 bases; bases outside gene matches: 11. This CDR3 comprises 19 residues. Germline CDR1 is MNHEY and CDR2 is SVGAGI. CDR3 residues: CASSYSFNPLAGGNNEQFF. In nucleotides, the CDR3 is TGTGCCAGCAGTTACTCATTCAACCCTCTAGCGGGAGGGAACAATGAGCAGTTCTTC.

Points on this clonotype: The junction and the germline gene differ at one end; a read error may be behind it. J is TRBJ2-3 and V is TRBV6-1, with D perhaps being TRBD1 or TRBD2 (7 bases each). The CDR3 loop spans 15 amino acids. Germline V CDR1 and CDR2: MNHNS, SASEGT. The CDR3 DNA is TGTGCCAGCGGGTCGGGGGGAGGGGGCTCAGAGACGCAGTATTTC. Translation: CASGSGGGGSETQYF.

The chain links TRBV6-5 to TRBJ2-5, with 11 positions matching TRBD2. The assigned J gene may be wrong: the sequence end matches TRBJ2-7 better. The CDR3 runs to 18 residues. Germline values: CDR1 MNHEY, CDR2 SVGAGI. For the CDR3, the DNA is TGTGCCAGCAGTTCGAACAACCCGGGACTAGCGGACCACTACGAGCAGTACTTC. It yields the protein CASSSNNPGLADHYEQYF.

This clonotype came up a few times. This chain links TRBV27 with TRBJ2-1; 10 bases align to TRBD2. The J call may be incorrect, as the DNA end agrees better with TRBJ2-7. Per germline, CDR1 MNHEY and CDR2 SMNVEV (reference sequence). The CDR3 sequence is 15 residues long. The CDR3 DNA follows: TGTGCCAGCAGCCCATCTAGCGGGAGCTCCTACGAGCAGTACTTC. As protein: CASSPSSGSSYEQYF.

This chain links TRBV27 with TRBJ2-1; D call uncertain. TRBJ2-5 explains the end of the DNA better; the J call may be wrong. The germline gives CDR1 MNHEY, CDR2 SMNVEV (reference sequence). This CDR3 comprises 13 residues. CDR3 sequence: CASSFSESGTQYF. DNA for the CDR3: TGTGCCAGCAGTTTCAGCGAGAGTGGGACCCAGTACTTC.

This chain links TRBV11-3 with TRBJ2-7; TRBD2 aligns across 7 bases. Germline V lookup: CDR1 SGHNT, CDR2 YENEEA. V lost 4 bases, J lost 1 base, and 10 bases stayed unmatched. The CDR3 extends over 16 amino acids. CDR3 nucleotide sequence: TGTGCCAGCAGCTCCTCCGGGGCTAGCGGTTCCTACGAGCAGTACTTC. Protein product: CASSSSGASGSYEQYF.

In regard to this clonotype: One end of the junction varies from germline; a read error may be responsible. The chain uses TRBV6-1 and TRBJ2-3, with TRBD2 identical over 7 bases. Germline CDR1 MNHNS, CDR2 SASEGT. The CDR3 extends over 16 amino acids. As DNA, the CDR3 is TGTGCCAGCAGTGTCTTGGGGGGGAGAGACAAAGATATGCAGTACTTT. Translating it yields CASSVLGGRDKDMQYF.

This clonotype was recorded only once. An end of the junction does not agree with germline; a read error may underlie this. The chain uses TRBV6-1 and TRBJ2-1; the D gene could be TRBD1 or TRBD2 (5 bases each). CDR1 MNHNS and CDR2 SASEGT come from the germline V gene. The CDR3 sequence is 13 residues long. The CDR3 DNA sequence: TGTGCCAGCAGCTTCGGGAAGGACAAGGAGCTGTTCTTT. Translation gives CASSFGKDKELFF.

The chain recombines TRBV6-1 with TRBJ2-5; 8 bases map to TRBD1. Gene TRBJ2-7 matches the end of the DNA better, so the J call may be wrong. Germline V gives CDR1 MNHNS, CDR2 SASEGT. CDR3 size: 16 residues. The CDR3 DNA sequence: TGTGCCAGCAGTGAAGTAAGAGGACAGGGTTCCAACGAGCAGTACTTC. This sequence encodes CASSEVRGQGSNEQYF.

V usage is TRBV6-5 and J usage is TRBJ1-2; 9 bases fit TRBD1. The germline CDR1 and CDR2 sequences are MNHEY and SVGAGI. V dropped 4 bases and J dropped 8; count of bases not matched to a gene: 11. The CDR3 consists of 15 residues. The CDR3 spells CASSSSGTGKNGYTF. DNA for the CDR3: TGTGCCAGCAGTTCGAGTGGGACAGGGAAAAACGGCTACACCTTC.

The CDR3 protein is CASSVQRNRNEQYF. For the CDR3, the DNA is TGTGCCAGCAGCGTGCAAAGGAATCGGAATGAGCAGTACTTC. This chain links TRBV27 with TRBJ2-1, with no clear D. TRBJ2-7 matches the DNA end more closely, so the J call is doubtful. CDR1 is MNHEY and CDR2 is SMNVEV in the germline V gene (reference sequence). CDR3 length equals 14 residues.

This clonotype was observed a few times. The rearrangement joins TRBV6-1 to TRBJ2-5, with a possible D match to TRBD2 (5 bases). Trimming stripped 1 base from V and 6 bases from J, with 21 bases between. The germline gives CDR1 MNHNS, CDR2 SASEGT. The CDR3 runs to 17 residues. The chain's CDR3 is CASSEGHKVQRVKTQYF. For the CDR3, the DNA is TGTGCCAGCAGTGAAGGCCATAAGGTCCAGAGGGTGAAGACCCAGTACTTC.

For the CDR3, the DNA is TGTGCCAGCAACGCGATAAGCAGAAATGAGCAGTACTTC. Protein: CASNAISRNEQYF. This chain uses TRBV6-1 with TRBJ2-1; the D is unclear. The end of the DNA is better explained by TRBJ2-7, so the J call may be wrong. Germline V lookup: CDR1 MNHNS, CDR2 SASEGT. The CDR3 totals 13 residues.

The genes are TRBV6-1 and TRBJ2-3; 7 bases align to TRBD2. The DNA end favors TRBJ2-7, so the J call may be wrong. The length of the CDR3 is 16 residues. The germline gives CDR1 MNHNS, CDR2 SASEGT. CDR3 region: CASSEAGVRATDTQYF. CDR3 nucleotide sequence: TGTGCCAGCAGTGAGGCGGGGGTCCGAGCCACAGATACGCAGTACTTC.

The J gene is TRBJ2-1, the V gene TRBV7-2, with D possibly matching TRBD2 (5 bases). The germline CDR1 and CDR2 sequences are SGHTA and FQGNSA. This CDR3 is 16 amino acids long. With 1 base removed from V and 2 bases from J, the gap between germline ends came to 12 bases. The CDR3 coding sequence is TGTGCCAGCAGCTTAGATTCGGGAAGAACCTACAATGAGCAGTTCTTC. This translates into CASSLDSGRTYNEQFF. The full variable domain, its missing parts supplied by reference TRBV7-2 and TRBJ2-1, is GAGVSQSPSNKVTEKGKDVELRCDPISGHTALYWYRQSLGQGLEFLIYFQGNSAPDKSGLPSDRFSAERTGGSVSTLTIQRTQQEDSAVYLCASSLDSGRTYNEQFFGPGTRLTVL.

This clonotype was detected only a few times. The CDR3 here is CASRVLAGVGRETQYF. The CDR3 DNA sequence: TGTGCCAGCAGGGTACTAGCGGGAGTGGGGCGAGAGACCCAGTACTTC. The V gene is TRBV28, the J gene TRBJ2-1; 11 bases are shared with TRBD2. The end of the DNA is better explained by TRBJ2-5, so the J call may be wrong. The germline V gene has CDR1 MDHEN and CDR2 SYDVKM. The CDR3 has 16 residues.

Only a few counts were recorded for this clonotype. The chain recombines TRBV27 with TRBJ2-2; TRBD2 aligns across 8 bases. The germline gives CDR1 MNHEY, CDR2 SMNVEV (reference sequence). This CDR3 spans 14 amino acids. The trim removed 6 bases at V and 2 bases at J, leaving 2 bases unmatched. CDR3 protein: CASRGTRNTGELFF. In DNA, the CDR3 is TGTGCCAGCAGGGGGACTAGAAACACCGGGGAGCTGTTTTTT.

This chain joins TRBV6-5 and TRBJ2-2; D might be TRBD2 (6 bases). The J call could be wrong; TRBJ2-3 is a better fit for the DNA end. The length of the CDR3 is 15 residues. Germline-derived CDR1 and CDR2 are MNHEY and SVGAGI. CDR3 protein: CASIRAGGNTGEQYF. The CDR3 DNA sequence: TGTGCCAGCATTAGAGCGGGTGGAAACACCGGGGAGCAGTATTTT.

The V gene is TRBV10-3, the J gene TRBJ2-1, with 8 nucleotides matching TRBD1. This CDR3 region has 11 residues. The germline CDR1 and CDR2 sequences are ENHRY and SYGVKD. V lost 11 bases and J lost 10; bases outside the gene matches: 7. The CDR3: CASWTGNEQFF. In nucleotides, the CDR3 is TGTGCCTCGTGGACAGGGAACGAGCAGTTCTTC.

This chain joins TRBV6-1 and TRBJ2-1; TRBD1 is a possible D gene (6 bases). This CDR3 has 15 amino acids. CDR1 and CDR2 from the germline V gene are MNHNS and SASEGT. With 6 bases removed from V and 0 bases from J, the gap between germline ends came to 12 bases. This CDR3 reads CASRRQEFSYNEQFF. The CDR3 DNA is TGTGCCAGCAGAAGACAGGAGTTCTCCTACAATGAGCAGTTCTTC.

V usage is TRBV6-5 and J usage is TRBJ1-1; 7 bases agree with TRBD1. V lost 6 bases to trimming and J lost 4 bases; unmatched junction nucleotides: 5. The CDR3 runs 13 residues. Germline V gene sequence: CDR1 MNHEY, CDR2 SVGAGI. The CDR3 nucleotides are TGTGCCAGCAGCTACAGGGGTAGCACTGAAGCTTTCTTT. It codes for CASSYRGSTEAFF.